This T cell receptor (beta chain) appears in the sequencing data of a study of blood T cell repertoires in COVID-19. Study in general: The analysed material was cDNA or gDNA that came from T cells, B-cell-depleted T cells, or PBMCs.

Seattle patients were enrolled while actively infected and followed longitudinally. In the study's own analysis: Researchers report that nucleated cell counts were estimated from reference gene primer amplification. Generated by immunoSEQ multiplex PCR, the TCRdb table keeps only in-frame clones and is missing some. That table gives V, J and clone size, and the DNA gave D and trimming. The sample lists approximately 160,000 clones, 85% to 95% occurring once. With 3 bases removed from V and 0 bases from J, the gap between germline ends came to 16 bases. In germline, CDR1 is SGDLS, CDR2 YYNGEE. The CDR3 has 17 amino acids.

Sequenced input: peripheral blood. V is TRBV9 and J is TRBJ2-1; TRBD2 is a possible D gene (6 bases). This clonotype was sampled from a woman aged 55-70 years with COVID-19, enrolled during active disease. The chain's CDR3 is CASSAHEGGISYNEQFF. The CDR3 coding sequence is TGTGCCAGCAGCGCCCACGAGGGCGGGATCTCCTACAATGAGCAGTTCTTC.